Below, 27 T cell receptor beta chains from the same sample are listed, as sequenced in a study of blood T cell repertoires in COVID-19. Measured with immunoSEQ multiplex PCR; TCRdb has only the in-frame clones, and not every one. Among over 150,000 clones listed, roughly nine tenths were seen once. The sequenced sample consisted of peripheral blood. The receptors stem from a man aged 50-59 years with acute or convalescent COVID-19.

The V gene is TRBV5-1, the J gene TRBJ1-2, with a weak D call TRBD1 (6 bases). The CDR3 is 14 residues long. Germline V gene data show CDR1 as SGHRS and CDR2 as YFSETQ. Between the trimmed V and J ends, which lost 3 bases and 3 bases, there was a span of 12 bases. The CDR3 bases are TGCGCCAGCAGCTCGACTACAGGGCACTATGGCTACACCTTC. It yields the protein CASSSTTGHYGYTF.

In its sample, this clone was seen once. The chain links TRBV21-1 to TRBJ1-6; the D call in the table, TRBD1, was not verified against the DNA. TRBV21-1 is flagged as a pseudogene. The CDR3 runs to 15 residues. This CDR3 is CASSKVQGSNSPLHF. CDR3 nucleotides: TGTGCCAGCAGCAAAGTGCAGGGTTCTAATTCACCCCTCCACTTT.

The rearrangement links TRBV7-8 to TRBJ2-3, with D maybe TRBD1 (7 bases). The CDR3 has 13 residues. Trimming pared 2 bases from V and 8 bases from J, leaving 11 bases between. From germline, CDR1 is SGHVS and CDR2 FQNEAQ. CDR3 residues: CASSLRQGGTQYF. CDR3 in DNA: TGTGCCAGCAGCTTACGCCAGGGGGGTACGCAGTATTTT.

CDR3 amino acids: CASSQDRGPNTGELFF. The CDR3 DNA sequence: TGCGCCAGCAGCCAGGACAGGGGCCCGAACACCGGGGAGCTGTTTTTT. V and J are TRBV4-3 and TRBJ2-2, with TRBD1 matching 9 bases. J was trimmed by 0 bases and V by 3 bases; bases with no gene match: 2. Germline CDR1 is LGHNA and CDR2 is YSLEER. This CDR3 spans 16 amino acids.

J is TRBJ2-2 and V is TRBV2, with a weak D call TRBD2 (6 bases). Deletions cut 6 bases from V and 7 bases from J, with 15 bases between. Germline-derived CDR1 and CDR2 are SNHLY and FYNNEI. CDR3 length equals 14 residues. The CDR3 protein is CASRAGTANGELFF. DNA for the CDR3: TGTGCCAGCAGAGCCGGGACTGCCAACGGGGAGCTGTTTTTT.

This clone was seen once. The chain recombines TRBV6-5 with TRBJ1-3, with D hard to call. Trimming shortened V by 2 bases and J by 3 bases, and 11 bases separated the two germline ends. Looked up from germline, CDR1 is MNHEY and CDR2 is SVGAGI. The CDR3 is made up of 15 amino acids. CDR3 residues: CASSYMGVVGNTIYF. CDR3 DNA sequence: TGTGCCAGCAGTTACATGGGAGTTGTTGGAAACACCATATATTTT.

The chain uses TRBV7-3 and TRBJ2-3; 10 nucleotides align to TRBD2. The V and J ends lost 2 bases and 2 bases, in that order; junction bases with no gene match: 1. CDR1 is SGHTA and CDR2 is FQGTGA in the germline V gene. CDR3 length: 15 residues. This chain's CDR3 is CASSLLAGATDTQYF. The CDR3 DNA is TGTGCCAGCAGCTTACTAGCGGGGGCCACAGATACGCAGTATTTT.

This chain links TRBV5-1 with TRBJ1-1; D possibly corresponds to TRBD1 (6 bases). The CDR3 is made up of 16 amino acids. Germline CDR1 is SGHRS and CDR2 is YFSETQ. V was trimmed by 4 bases and J by 3 bases, leaving 19 bases between them. This CDR3 reads CASSRTRGFGDTEAFF. DNA for the CDR3: TGCGCCAGCAGCAGGACAAGGGGGTTTGGAGACACTGAAGCTTTCTTT.

V is TRBV6-5 and J is TRBJ2-7, with 12 bases identical to TRBD2. The CDR3 is 14 residues long. Germline assignment: CDR1 MNHEY and CDR2 SVGAGI. The ends lost 6 bases at V and 4 bases at J; junction bases unmatched: 4. CDR3 DNA: TGTGCCAGCAGCCTAGCGGGGGGGCCATACGAGCAGTACGTC. Its translation is CASSLAGGPYEQYV.

This clone has a single count. V gene TRBV5-1 combines with J gene TRBJ2-2; possibly TRBD2 for D (6 bases). V was trimmed by 1 base and J by 4 bases, leaving 11 bases between them. The CDR3 is 15 residues long. The germline gives CDR1 SGHRS, CDR2 YFSETQ. The CDR3 reads CASSLIFGSTGELFF. DNA of the CDR3: TGCGCCAGCAGCTTGATATTCGGGAGCACCGGGGAGCTGTTTTTT.

This chain uses TRBV5-1 with TRBJ2-3, with D hard to call. The CDR3 loop spans 12 amino acids. In germline, CDR1 is SGHRS, CDR2 YFSETQ. V lost 4 bases to trimming and J lost 4 bases, with 7 bases between them. CDR3 loop: CASSPLPDTQYF. The CDR3 DNA reads as TGCGCCAGCAGCCCACTCCCAGATACGCAGTATTTT.

This rearrangement joins TRBV7-8 to TRBJ1-2, with D unclear. The CDR3 covers 13 residues. Trimming removed 5 bases at V and 2 bases at J, with 9 bases between. CDR1 and CDR2 (germline): SGHVS, FQNEAQ. The CDR3 DNA is TGTGCCAGCAGCCGCGGGAGGAACTATGGCTACACCTTC. Its translation: CASSRGRNYGYTF.

This chain joins TRBV30 and TRBJ1-2, with TRBD1 identical over 9 bases. The CDR3 consists of 18 residues. Germline V lookup: CDR1 GTSNPN, CDR2 SVGIG (reference sequence). Germline trimming cut 2 bases from V and 7 bases from J; bases unmatched to any gene: 20. The DNA for the CDR3 is TGTGCCTGGAGTCGCGACTTAACTGGGACAGGGAGCTTTCGTGGCTACACCTTC. This translates into CAWSRDLTGTGSFRGYTF.

This clone was counted between two and nine times. The chain is built from TRBV5-1 and TRBJ2-1; 12 bases fit TRBD2. CDR1 is SGHRS, CDR2 YFSETQ, per germline. J lost 9 bases, V lost 4 bases, and 5 bases had no gene match. This CDR3 is built from 14 residues. The CDR3 sequence: CASSMTSGSFEQFF. The CDR3 region has the DNA TGCGCCAGCAGCATGACTAGCGGGAGTTTTGAGCAGTTCTTC.

The rearrangement joins TRBV15 to TRBJ1-6; D not resolved. This CDR3 contains 15 residues. In germline, CDR1 is LNHNV, CDR2 YYDKDF (reference sequence). Trimming stripped 1 base from V and 8 bases from J, with 12 bases between. The CDR3 here is CATSRGGIKDSPLHF. In DNA, the CDR3 is TGTGCCACCAGCAGAGGCGGGATAAAGGATTCACCCCTCCACTTT.

This chain connects TRBV3-1 (or the pseudogene TRBV3-2) to TRBJ1-1; tentatively, D is TRBD1 (6 bases). The CDR3 runs 13 residues. Per germline, CDR1 LGHDT and CDR2 YNNKEL (reference sequence). Trimming pared 2 bases from V and 4 bases from J, leaving 8 bases between. The DNA for the CDR3 is TGTGCCAGCAGCCAAACAGGGACCACTGAAGCTTTCTTT. It codes for CASSQTGTTEAFF.

As to this clone: One end of the junction varies from germline; a read error may be responsible. The J gene is TRBJ2-4, the V gene TRBV6-1, with 9 nucleotides matching TRBD1. Germline V gene lookup returns CDR1 MNHNS and CDR2 SASEGT. CDR3 length equals 17 residues. CDR3 amino acids: CASSKAGTGLAKNIQYF. The CDR3 DNA reads as TGTGCCAGCAGTAAAGCCGGGACAGGGCTGGCCAAAAACATTCAGTACTTC.

The V and J genes are TRBV18 and TRBJ2-7; D is possibly TRBD1 (6 bases). Germline V lookup: CDR1 KGHSH, CDR2 LQKENI. V was trimmed by 2 bases and J by 7 bases, leaving 24 bases between them. CDR3 length: 17 amino acids. CDR3 nucleotide sequence: TGTGCCAGCTCACCATTCTATGGGGGCAGGAATTTCCGAGAGCAGTACTTC. Protein: CASSPFYGGRNFREQYF.

This chain connects TRBV4-1 to TRBJ2-7; TRBD2 matches 10 bases. Germline CDR1 and CDR2: MGHRA and YSYEKL. With V trimmed by 1 base and J by 7 bases, 7 bases remained unmatched. This CDR3 is 15 amino acids long. CDR3 loop: CASSQGLAGVEEQYF. Written as DNA, the CDR3 is TGCGCCAGCAGCCAAGGGCTAGCGGGAGTTGAGGAGCAGTACTTC.

The genes are TRBV2 and TRBJ1-2; possibly TRBD1 for D (5 bases). V shed 3 bases and J shed 7 bases, with 18 bases lying between them. CDR1 SNHLY and CDR2 FYNNEI come from the germline V gene. The CDR3 has 15 amino acids. CDR3 nucleotides: TGTGCCAGCAGTGAGGACCGGACAACGCTCTCTGGCTACACCTTC. Its translation: CASSEDRTTLSGYTF.

This clone was detected a few times. This chain uses TRBV5-6 with TRBJ1-1; 7 bases align to TRBD1. With V trimmed by 4 bases and J by 0 bases, 6 bases remained unmatched. CDR1 and CDR2 (germline): SGHDT, YYEEEE. The CDR3 is 15 residues long. The CDR3 loop reads CASSRRTGLNTEAFF. In DNA form, the CDR3 reads TGTGCCAGCAGCCGCCGGACAGGACTGAACACTGAAGCTTTCTTT.

V usage is TRBV28 and J usage is TRBJ2-4; TRBD2 agrees at 10 bases. Per the germline V gene, CDR1 is MDHEN and CDR2 is SYDVKM. The CDR3 is 14 amino acids. Trimming at V came to 3 bases and at J to 13 bases, leaving 9 bases not matched to a gene. The CDR3 nucleotides are TGTGCCAGCAGTTTGTCTCTTAGTAGCGGGGGGCAGTACTTC. This translates into CASSLSLSSGGQYF.

This chain links TRBV6-2 or TRBV6-3 with TRBJ1-5; the match to TRBD1 covers 7 bases. The V and J ends lost 2 bases and 3 bases, in that order; junction bases with no gene match: 4. The germline gives CDR1 MNHEY, CDR2 SVGEGT. This CDR3 has 15 amino acids. The CDR3 loop is CASSYGGQHNQPQHF. The CDR3 region has the DNA TGTGCCAGCAGTTACGGGGGACAGCACAATCAGCCCCAGCATTTT.

This sequence joins TRBV19 and TRBJ2-6; no definite D call. CDR3 length equals 16 residues. Germline loops: CDR1 LNHDA, CDR2 SQIVND (reference sequence). V lost 7 bases to trimming and J lost 2 bases, with 15 bases between them. The CDR3 DNA reads as TGTGCCAGTATTAAACTCTACTTGGCTGGGGCCAACGTCCTGACTTTC. Translation: CASIKLYLAGANVLTF.

The chain has TRBV18 and TRBJ2-3; weak D call: TRBD1 (5 bases). The V gene lost 8 bases and the J gene lost 0 bases, with 15 bases spanning the gap. The germline V gene encodes CDR1 KGHSH and CDR2 LQKENI. The CDR3 covers 15 residues. The CDR3 sequence: CASKGALSSTDTQYF. CDR3 sequence (DNA): TGTGCCAGCAAAGGGGCCCTATCTAGCACAGATACGCAGTATTTT.

The V gene is TRBV5-4, the J gene TRBJ2-1; 8 nucleotides agree with TRBD1. V lost 7 bases to trimming and J lost 4 bases; unmatched junction nucleotides: 4. The CDR3 runs 13 residues. Germline values: CDR1 SGHNT, CDR2 YYREEE (reference sequence). The CDR3 coding sequence is TGTGCCAGCTCCGGGACAGGTTACAATGAGCAGTTCTTC. Its protein is CASSGTGYNEQFF.

As DNA, the CDR3 is TGTGCCAGCAGTCTCGGGACAGGGGGCTACAATGAGCAGTTCTTC. It yields the protein CASSLGTGGYNEQFF. V is TRBV28 and J is TRBJ2-1, with 11 bases matching TRBD1. V lost 5 bases and J lost 3; bases outside the gene matches: 3. The CDR3 totals 15 residues. Germline assignment: CDR1 MDHEN and CDR2 SYDVKM. The full variable domain, rest sourced from reference TRBV28 and TRBJ2-1, is DVKVTQSSRYLVKRTGEKVFLECVQDMDHENMFWYRQDPGLGLRLIYFSYDVKMKEKGDIPEGYSVSREKKERFSLILESASTNQTSMYLCASSLGTGGYNEQFFGPGTRLTVL.